What follows are 30 T cell receptor beta chains derived from one specimen sequenced in a study of T cells in Graves' hyperthyroidism and ophthalmopathy. Amplification yielded TCR beta CDR3 regions, with RNA transcripts as the source. During a first-round RT-PCR of the TCR CDR3, the HTBI primer set was used. TCRdb processed the multiplex PCR reads anew with MiXCR; each CDR3 protein has one entry. The sample lists 350,000 to 400,000 distinct CDR3 sequences, about 20% seen once, with around 4% in the top ten. The specimen was blood. The receptors originated from a woman aged 18-29 years with Graves' hyperthyroidism.

The DNA of the CDR3 is TGCAGTGCAAGCGGGAGGAAGGTGGGGGAGCAGTACTTC. Protein sequence: CSASGRKVGEQYF. The chain has TRBV20-1 and TRBJ2-7; 9 bases are shared with TRBD2. CDR1 is DFQATT, CDR2 SNEGSKA, per germline (reference sequence). Trimming cost V 6 bases and J 7 bases; bases outside gene matches: 10. This CDR3 contains 13 residues.

This chain joins TRBV20-1 and TRBJ1-1, with D perhaps TRBD1 (6 bases). Germline-derived CDR1 and CDR2 are DFQATT and SNEGSKA (reference sequence). CDR3 size: 14 residues. Between the trimmed V and J ends, which lost 4 bases and 7 bases, there was a span of 19 bases. CDR3 region: CSATEVGQGNEAFF. In nucleotides, the CDR3 is TGCAGTGCTACGGAAGTGGGACAAGGAAATGAAGCTTTCTTT.

The chain has TRBV13 and TRBJ2-7; 14 nucleotides agree with TRBD2. Trimming cost V 4 bases and J 2 bases; bases outside gene matches: 10. This CDR3 spans 18 amino acids. The V gene's germline CDR1 is PRHDT and CDR2 FYEKMQ (reference sequence). The CDR3 region is CASSSGLAGAPLAYEQYF. The CDR3 bases are TGTGCCAGCAGCTCGGGACTAGCGGGGGCCCCACTGGCCTACGAGCAGTACTTC.

This clonotype was counted many times. V usage is TRBV29-1 and J usage is TRBJ2-3; 8 bases align to TRBD1. The CDR3 length is 14 residues. With V trimmed by 6 bases and J by 0 bases, 5 bases remained unmatched. Germline V gene sequence: CDR1 SQVTM, CDR2 ANQGSEA. CDR3 nucleotides: TGCAGCGTCACGGGACAGGACAGCACAGATACGCAGTATTTT. Its translation: CSVTGQDSTDTQYF.

This chain links TRBV12-3 or TRBV12-4 with TRBJ1-6; 7 nucleotides line up with TRBD1. Germline trimming cut 3 bases from V and 6 bases from J; bases unmatched to any gene: 2. This CDR3 contains 14 residues. CDR3 residues: CASSFRGRNSPLHF. CDR3 nucleotides: TGTGCCAGCAGTTTTAGGGGGCGTAATTCACCCCTCCACTTT.

This clonotype was recorded many times. The chain joins TRBV2 to TRBJ2-7; D might be TRBD1 (6 bases). With 1 base removed from V and 5 bases from J, the gap between germline ends came to 12 bases. The CDR3 has 14 amino acids. Germline V gives CDR1 SNHLY, CDR2 FYNNEI. In nucleotides, the CDR3 is TGTGCCAGCAGTGAAGACAGGGTAGGGGACGAGCAGTACTTC. The encoded protein is CASSEDRVGDEQYF.

This clonotype showed up many times. The V gene is TRBV6-5, the J gene TRBJ1-2; no definite D call. CDR3 size: 17 residues. The germline V and J ends were trimmed by 0 bases and 2 bases, with 16 bases remaining between them. Germline V gene sequence: CDR1 MNHEY, CDR2 SVGAGI. The CDR3 loop is CASSYSQRGGPNYGYTF. The CDR3, as DNA: TGTGCCAGCAGTTACTCCCAACGGGGTGGTCCGAACTATGGCTACACCTTC.

This clonotype was found many times. The rearrangement links TRBV27 to TRBJ2-7; 8 nucleotides align to TRBD1. J lost 3 bases, V lost 0 bases, and 4 bases had no gene match. Per the germline V gene, CDR1 is MNHEY and CDR2 is SMNVEV (reference sequence). This CDR3 has 15 amino acids. CDR3 sequence: CASSLSKTGDYEQYF. CDR3 nucleotides: TGTGCCAGCAGTTTATCGAAGACAGGGGACTACGAGCAGTACTTC.

This chain uses TRBV27 with TRBJ1-2, with a weak D call TRBD1 (6 bases). The CDR3 has 13 residues. The V and J ends lost 8 bases and 7 bases respectively, with 17 bases between them. Germline-derived CDR1 and CDR2 are MNHEY and SMNVEV (reference sequence). Here the CDR3 DNA reads TGTGCCAGCTGGCTACAGGGCTCGGGTGGCTACACCTTC. Amino acid sequence: CASWLQGSGGYTF.

Many counts were recorded for this clonotype. The rearrangement joins TRBV3-1 to TRBJ1-1; perhaps TRBD1 as D (5 bases). Germline CDR1 and CDR2: LGHDT and YNNKEL (reference sequence). The CDR3 has 15 amino acids. V was cut by 2 bases and J by 1 base, with 11 bases left in between. This chain's CDR3 is CASSQRGRGNTEAFF. The CDR3 DNA follows: TGTGCCAGCAGCCAACGGGGACGGGGGAACACTGAAGCTTTCTTT.

Ten or more counts support this clonotype. CDR3 region: CASSMTGTSPLHF. The CDR3 nucleotides are TGTGCCAGCAGTATGACAGGGACTTCACCCCTCCACTTT. The chain has TRBV2 and TRBJ1-6, with TRBD1 matching over 7 bases. The CDR3 contains 13 residues. Germline CDR1 is SNHLY and CDR2 is FYNNEI. V shed 5 bases and J 9 bases; nucleotides not matched to a gene: 4.

Many counts were recorded for this clonotype. The gene calls are TRBV7-6 and TRBJ1-5; tentatively, D is TRBD1 (5 bases). CDR3 length: 13 residues. V dropped 4 bases and J dropped 2 bases, with 6 bases sitting between them. Germline V gene sequence: CDR1 SGHVS, CDR2 FNYEAQ. DNA for the CDR3: TGTGCCAGCAGCTGGGGGGGCAATCAGCCCCAGCATTTT. Residues: CASSWGGNQPQHF.

The gene calls are TRBV6-2 or TRBV6-3 and TRBJ1-1; no clear D. Deletions cut 4 bases from V and 0 bases from J, with 15 bases between. This CDR3 has 16 residues. CDR1 is MNHEY, CDR2 SVGEGT, per germline. CDR3 coding DNA: TGTGCCAGCAGTTCAGAAAGGGTGTCAGTGAACACTGAAGCTTTCTTT. The encoded protein is CASSSERVSVNTEAFF.

This clonotype came up many times. V usage is TRBV6-1 and J usage is TRBJ2-5, with D hard to call. This CDR3 has 12 residues. V was trimmed by 7 bases and J by 1 base, leaving 7 bases between them. Germline V gene data show CDR1 as MNHNS and CDR2 as SASEGT. The CDR3 DNA sequence: TGTGCCAGCACCCCGTTCCAAGAGACCCAGTACTTC. Encoded protein: CASTPFQETQYF.

This clonotype was detected ten times or more. The chain recombines TRBV18 with TRBJ1-2; D is possibly TRBD1 (6 bases). Per the germline V gene, CDR1 is KGHSH and CDR2 is LQKENI. Trimming cost V 3 bases and J 3 bases, with 8 bases left between them. The CDR3 is made up of 13 amino acids. CDR3 residues: CASSPSGDYGYTF. DNA of the CDR3: TGTGCCAGCTCACCGTCAGGGGACTATGGCTACACCTTC. The full variable domain, with the rest looked up from reference TRBV18 and TRBJ1-2, is NAGVMQNPRHLVRRRGQEARLRCSPMKGHSHVYWYRQLPEEGLKFMVYLQKENIIDESGMPKERFSAEFPKEGPSILRIQQVVRGDSAAYFCASSPSGDYGYTFGSGTRLTVV.

This clonotype was seen many times. The chain employs TRBV6-5 and TRBJ1-2, with 8 bases identical to TRBD1. Per germline, CDR1 MNHEY and CDR2 SVGAGI. V shed 8 bases and J 7 bases; nucleotides not matched to a gene: 9. The CDR3 spans 13 residues. The CDR3 DNA reads TGTGCCAGCCTTCCGGACAGGGTACGTGGCTACACCTTC. Translation: CASLPDRVRGYTF.

The rearrangement links TRBV28 to TRBJ1-5; the D is unclear. V lost 4 bases and J 8 bases, leaving 12 bases between the germline ends. CDR1 is MDHEN, CDR2 SYDVKM, per germline. This CDR3 has 13 residues. The CDR3 nucleotides read TGTGCCAGCAGTTCAATTGACACGGAGCCCCAGCATTTT. This codes for CASSSIDTEPQHF.

This clonotype was counted at least ten times. This sequence joins TRBV11-1 and TRBJ2-5; D unclear. The CDR3 is 15 residues long. Germline loops: CDR1 SGHAT, CDR2 FQDESV (reference sequence). V lost 1 base to trimming and J lost 3 bases, with 12 bases between them. CDR3 residues: CASSLEVAWEETQYF. CDR3 in DNA: TGTGCCAGCAGCTTAGAGGTAGCATGGGAAGAGACCCAGTACTTC.

This clonotype was seen at least ten times. The V gene is TRBV6-5, the J gene TRBJ1-2; D may be TRBD1 (5 bases). The CDR3 extends over 13 amino acids. CDR1 is MNHEY and CDR2 is SVGAGI in the germline V gene. V lost 7 bases and J 3 bases, leaving 12 bases between the germline ends. CDR3 loop: CASTRGGHYGYTF. CDR3 DNA: TGTGCCAGCACCCGGGGGGGACACTATGGCTACACCTTC.

Many counts were recorded for this clonotype. The chain has TRBV18 and TRBJ1-2; no clear D. Germline loops: CDR1 KGHSH, CDR2 LQKENI. This CDR3 region has 14 residues. The ends were cut back, 6 bases at V and 4 bases at J, with 15 bases in the middle. DNA for the CDR3: TGTGCCAGCTCGCCTCTTCCCTCCTTCTATGGCTACACCTTC. Its protein is CASSPLPSFYGYTF.

This clonotype was observed a handful of times. V usage is TRBV20-1 and J usage is TRBJ1-2; D ambiguous. Germline V gene lookup returns CDR1 DFQATT and CDR2 SNEGSKA (reference sequence). V shed 6 bases and J shed 1 base, with 15 bases lying between them. The CDR3 sequence is 14 residues long. CDR3 coding DNA: TGCAGTGCCGCAACACCCGGGGTTAACTATGGCTACACCTTC. Protein sequence: CSAATPGVNYGYTF.

This clonotype has ten or more counts. The gene calls are TRBV20-1 and TRBJ2-2; TRBD2 agrees at 12 bases. CDR3 length: 17 amino acids. The V segment lost 0 bases and the J segment 5 bases; nucleotides outside the gene matches: 7. The germline V gene encodes CDR1 DFQATT and CDR2 SNEGSKA (reference sequence). This CDR3 reads CSAREGLAGWRTGELFF. The CDR3 DNA reads TGCAGTGCTAGAGAAGGACTAGCGGGGTGGAGGACCGGGGAGCTGTTTTTT.

This clonotype was detected many times. The gene calls are TRBV6-5 and TRBJ1-2; D gene ambiguous. The germline V and J ends were trimmed by 7 bases and 2 bases, with 20 bases remaining between them. This CDR3 spans 16 amino acids. The germline V gene encodes CDR1 MNHEY and CDR2 SVGAGI. CDR3 residues: CASIPPMSRLNYGYTF. CDR3 bases: TGTGCCAGCATCCCCCCCATGTCTCGTTTGAACTATGGCTACACCTTC.

This clonotype occurred many times. The gene calls are TRBV11-3 and TRBJ2-7; a possible D gene is TRBD2 (6 bases). The CDR3 length is 16 residues. The germline V gene has CDR1 SGHNT and CDR2 YENEEA. Trimming cost V 1 base and J 1 base, with 14 bases left between them. CDR3 sequence: CASSLGAPGASYEQYF. The CDR3 DNA sequence: TGTGCCAGCAGCTTAGGAGCCCCGGGAGCATCCTACGAGCAGTACTTC.

This clonotype was seen many times. The chain employs TRBV6-1 and TRBJ1-5, with D uncertain. The V end was cut by 0 bases, the J end by 5 bases, with 5 bases between. Germline values: CDR1 MNHNS, CDR2 SASEGT. The CDR3 is 13 residues long. CDR3 bases: TGTGCCAGCAGTGAAGCCGGGGATCAGCCCCAGCATTTT. This translates into CASSEAGDQPQHF.

This clonotype was seen repeatedly, ten times or more. The J gene is TRBJ2-7, the V gene TRBV6-5; D is undetermined. Trimming stripped 2 bases from V and 3 bases from J, with 11 bases between. The CDR3 is made up of 14 amino acids. The V gene's germline CDR1 is MNHEY and CDR2 SVGAGI. The CDR3 spells CASSYGRSFYEQYF. CDR3 sequence (DNA): TGTGCCAGCAGTTACGGACGTTCTTTCTACGAGCAGTACTTC.

The chain has TRBV19 and TRBJ2-5; the D gene could be TRBD1 or TRBD2 (6 bases each). The CDR3 sequence is 16 residues long. Germline V gives CDR1 LNHDA, CDR2 SQIVND (reference sequence). The V end lost 2 bases, the J end lost 3 bases, and 16 bases lay between the germline ends. CDR3 amino acids: CASSISFVGGEETQYF. Here the CDR3 DNA reads TGTGCCAGTAGTATAAGTTTCGTCGGGGGCGAAGAGACCCAGTACTTC.

This clonotype was seen repeatedly, ten times or more. V gene TRBV20-1 combines with J gene TRBJ2-7; D may be TRBD1 or TRBD2 (5 bases each). CDR3 length equals 14 residues. Germline CDR1 is DFQATT and CDR2 is SNEGSKA (reference sequence). Between the trimmed V and J ends, which lost 0 bases and 2 bases, there was a span of 11 bases. The CDR3 DNA reads as TGCAGTGCTAGAGATTTGAGGGACCCCTACGAGCAGTACTTC. Encoded protein: CSARDLRDPYEQYF.

This sequence joins TRBV12-5 and TRBJ2-5; D remains ambiguous. Germline V CDR1 and CDR2: LGHNT, FRNRAP. Trimming left V 2 bases short and J 5 bases short, with 6 bases between. This CDR3 has 12 amino acids. CDR3 coding DNA: TGTGCTAGTGGTTTGTTGGGGGAGACCCAGTACTTC. This translates into CASGLLGETQYF.

This clonotype came up a few times. A clone one base away is much larger, so this may be a read error. The chain links TRBV10-1 to TRBJ2-5, with D possibly TRBD2 on 5 matching bases. The V gene's germline CDR1 is WNHNN and CDR2 SYGVQD (reference sequence). The CDR3 covers 14 residues. The CDR3 sequence: CASRSGSAEETQDF. Written as DNA, the CDR3 is TGTGCCAGCAGATCGGGGAGCGCGGAAGAGACCCAGGACTTC.